The clone carrying this TCR beta chain has just a few counts. Amplified TCR beta CDR3 regions derived from RNA transcripts. The primer set for the first-round RT-PCR of the TCR CDR3 was HTBI. TCRdb processed the multiplex PCR reads anew with MiXCR; each CDR3 protein has one entry. The sample consists of hundreds of thousands of distinct CDR3 sequences, roughly 20% of them appearing once. This sample was taken from a study of T cells in Graves' hyperthyroidism and ophthalmopathy. The CDR3 has 14 amino acids. Germline V lookup: CDR1 MDHEN, CDR2 SYDVKM. V was cut by 6 bases and J by 5 bases, with 16 bases left in between.

The receptor was derived from a young man with Graves' ophthalmopathy. V is TRBV28 and J is TRBJ1-2; a possible D gene is TRBD1 (6 bases). The sequenced sample was blood. CDR3 coding DNA: TGTGCCAGCAGGTACGGGGGGCAGAAATATGGCTACACCTTC. It translates to CASRYGGQKYGYTF.